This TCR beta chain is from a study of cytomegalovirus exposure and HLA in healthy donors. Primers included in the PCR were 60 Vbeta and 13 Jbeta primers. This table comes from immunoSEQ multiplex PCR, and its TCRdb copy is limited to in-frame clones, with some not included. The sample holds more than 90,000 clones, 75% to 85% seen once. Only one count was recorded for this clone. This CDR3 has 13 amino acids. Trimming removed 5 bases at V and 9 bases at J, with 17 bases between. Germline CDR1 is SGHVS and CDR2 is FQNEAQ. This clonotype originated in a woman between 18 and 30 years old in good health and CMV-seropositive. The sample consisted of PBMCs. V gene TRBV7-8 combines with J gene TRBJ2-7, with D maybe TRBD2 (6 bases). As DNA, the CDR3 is TGTGCCAGCAGCGGCCCGGGGGAACGGTGGCAGTACTTC. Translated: CASSGPGERWQYF.